The clone carrying this T cell receptor beta chain has a handful of counts. No antigen is known for it. This entry comes from a study of T cell repertoires in cytomegalovirus infection. The V gene's germline CDR1 is SGHTA and CDR2 FQGNSA. Germline trimming cut 1 base from V and 1 base from J; bases unmatched to any gene: 4. The CDR3 has 17 amino acids. TCRdb re-analysed the reads in MiXCR, keeping a single row per CDR3 protein. Of some 120,000 distinct CDR3 sequences in the sample, around 32% were seen once. The specimen was CD8+ T cells from cultured PBMCs, collected from culture after CMV antigen stimulation. This chain links TRBV7-2 with TRBJ2-1, with 10 bases aligning to TRBD2. This receptor was identified in a human donor in good health (CMV status not recorded). Some clones in this sample may be carry-over from other donors' samples. Here the CDR3 DNA reads TGTGCCAGCAGCTTAGTTTCTAGCGGGGGTTCCTACAATGAGCAGTTCTTC. It encodes CASSLVSSGGSYNEQFF.